The sequence of this T cell receptor (beta chain) was determined in a study of blood T cell repertoires in COVID-19. Deletions cut 2 bases from V and 4 bases from J, with 6 bases between. The CDR3 has 12 residues. Germline V gene data show CDR1 as MDHEN and CDR2 as SYDVKM. As processed by the authors: Amplification of reference gene primers provided the estimated nucleated cell counts. Clones were sequenced by immunoSEQ multiplex PCR, and TCRdb holds only the in-frame ones, with some missing. Clone size and the V and J calls come from that table; the DNA yielded D and trimming. The table includes about 300,000 clones, more than 75% detected once. With respect to this clone: Different DNA sequences within this sample yield the same CDR3.

The origin of this receptor is a man between 65 and 79 years old with acute or convalescent COVID-19. The rearrangement links TRBV28 to TRBJ2-7; D is possibly TRBD2 (5 bases). Sequencing was carried out using peripheral blood. CDR3 sequence: CASSLPGYEQYF. CDR3 nucleotides: TGTGCCAGCAGTTTACCGGGGTACGAGCAGTACTTC.